These 8 T cell receptor beta chains came from one sample sequenced in a study of identical twins. TCRdb redid the calling of the 5' RACE reads with MiXCR, one entry per CDR3 protein. Here the sample spans around 550,000 distinct CDR3 sequences, nearly 15% being singletons. The data also belong to a second study, concerning yellow fever vaccine responses in identical twins.

The specimen sequenced was CD4+ T cells sorted from blood. These receptors all come from a young woman in good health.

The chain has TRBV25-1 and TRBJ2-7; 9 nucleotides agree with TRBD1. Trimming at V came to 3 bases and at J to 2 bases, leaving 2 bases not matched to a gene. The germline V gene has CDR1 MGHDK and CDR2 SYGVNS. The CDR3 is made up of 14 amino acids. Here the CDR3 DNA reads TGTGCCAGCAGTGAGGGGACAGGGACCTACGAGCAGTACTTC. It is translated as CASSEGTGTYEQYF.

This clonotype was seen more than once but under ten times. The genes are TRBV5-6 and TRBJ1-3; the match to TRBD1 covers 10 bases. The junction had 10 bases not matched to a gene; V was cut back by 4 bases and J by 0 bases. There are 18 residues in the CDR3. CDR1 is SGHDT, CDR2 YYEEEE, per germline. The CDR3 loop is CASSLRDRGLSSGNTIYF. The CDR3 DNA reads as TGTGCCAGCAGCCTAAGGGACAGGGGCTTATCCTCTGGAAACACCATATATTTT.

This clonotype was found a few times. The rearrangement uses TRBV18 and TRBJ1-5; possible D gene TRBD1, 5 bases. In germline, CDR1 is KGHSH, CDR2 LQKENI. V lost 3 bases and J 2 bases, leaving 14 bases between the germline ends. This CDR3 comprises 16 residues. This CDR3 is CASSPPGRLGNQPQHF. The CDR3 nucleotides read TGTGCCAGCTCACCTCCGGGACGACTGGGCAATCAGCCCCAGCATTTT.

A few counts support this clonotype. This chain connects TRBV7-2 to TRBJ1-1; D remains unclear. This CDR3 spans 15 amino acids. The ends were cut back, 2 bases at V and 1 base at J, with 11 bases in the middle. The V gene's germline CDR1 is SGHTA and CDR2 FQGNSA. CDR3 coding DNA: TGTGCCAGCAGCTTAAGGTCTTCAGAGAACACTGAAGCTTTCTTT. Protein sequence: CASSLRSSENTEAFF.

This clonotype turned up a few times. The V call is TRBV19, the J call TRBJ1-5; the match to TRBD1 covers 7 bases. The V and J ends lost 9 bases and 0 bases, in that order; junction bases with no gene match: 5. CDR1 is LNHDA and CDR2 is SQIVND in the germline V gene (reference sequence). This CDR3 comprises 14 residues. CDR3 amino acids: CASGTAYSNQPQHF. The CDR3 nucleotides are TGTGCCAGCGGGACAGCATATAGCAATCAGCCCCAGCATTTT.

The chain has TRBV5-4 and TRBJ2-7; 14 nucleotides line up with TRBD2. The CDR3 is made up of 18 amino acids. Germline V CDR1 and CDR2: SGHNT, YYREEE (reference sequence). Trimming cost V 4 bases and J 0 bases; bases outside gene matches: 9. In DNA form, the CDR3 reads TGTGCCAGCAGCAGAACGACTAGCGGGAGGGTCTTCTCCTACGAGCAGTACTTC. It yields the protein CASSRTTSGRVFSYEQYF.

This clonotype was detected only a few times. The chain recombines TRBV18 with TRBJ1-4; weak D call: TRBD1 (5 bases). Germline V CDR1 and CDR2: KGHSH, LQKENI. V dropped 3 bases and J dropped 2 bases, with 7 bases sitting between them. This CDR3 spans 14 amino acids. CDR3 sequence (DNA): TGTGCCAGCTCACCGGGACGGACTAATGAAAAACTGTTTTTT. Translating gives CASSPGRTNEKLFF.

This clonotype appeared a few times. The V call is TRBV3-1, the J call TRBJ2-3, with 10 nucleotides matching TRBD2. Germline CDR1 is LGHDT and CDR2 is YNNKEL (reference sequence). V lost 4 bases to trimming and J lost 2 bases; unmatched junction nucleotides: 9. The CDR3 is 17 residues long. As DNA, the CDR3 is TGTGCCAGCAGCCTCTGGACTAGCGGAGGGAACACAGATACGCAGTATTTT. It is translated as CASSLWTSGGNTDTQYF.